A single sample gave rise to the 11 T cell receptor beta chains below, sequenced in a study of T cell repertoires in cytomegalovirus infection. The antigens for these receptors are not known. TCRdb passed the reads through MiXCR, listing each CDR3 protein once. The table shows 380,000 or so distinct CDR3 sequences, with roughly 34% occurring only once. The sample in question was cultured PBMCs, obtained from culture after CMV antigen stimulation. The receptors shown here come from a human donor in good health (CMV status not recorded). Some clones in this sample may be carry-over from other donors' samples.

This clonotype appeared a few times. This chain uses TRBV19 with TRBJ2-1; D not certain. CDR1 and CDR2 (germline): LNHDA, SQIVND (reference sequence). The CDR3 runs to 16 residues. Trimming stripped 1 base from V and 7 bases from J, with 17 bases between. The CDR3, as DNA: TGTGCCAGTAGTATAGCGGCAAACACCCGGCATAATGAGCAGTTCTTC. Translation: CASSIAANTRHNEQFF.

This clonotype was seen more than once but under ten times. The chain employs TRBV12-3 or TRBV12-4 and TRBJ1-5; TRBD1 aligns across 9 bases. With V trimmed by 0 bases and J by 4 bases, 7 bases remained unmatched. CDR3 length: 17 amino acids. The CDR3: CASSLASGTGTNQPQHF. CDR3 nucleotide sequence: TGTGCCAGCAGTTTAGCCTCCGGGACAGGGACTAATCAGCCCCAGCATTTT.

This chain links TRBV6-1 with TRBJ2-1, with D maybe TRBD1 (6 bases). The germline CDR1 and CDR2 sequences are MNHNS and SASEGT. The V and J ends lost 6 bases and 5 bases respectively, with 17 bases between them. The CDR3 has 15 residues. CDR3 coding DNA: TGTGCCAGCAGCCTAACAACCGGGACAAACAATGAGCAGTTCTTC. As protein: CASSLTTGTNNEQFF.

This clonotype was observed a few times. The chain combines TRBV7-9 with TRBJ2-6, with 9 nucleotides matching TRBD1. The CDR3 loop spans 17 amino acids. Germline CDR1 and CDR2: SEHNR and FQNEAQ (reference sequence). V shed 1 base and J 2 bases; nucleotides not matched to a gene: 3. The CDR3 DNA follows: TGTGCCAGCAGCTTAGAACAGGGGGCGCCTGGGGCCAACGTCCTGACTTTC. Its protein product is CASSLEQGAPGANVLTF.

This clonotype appeared a few times. The chain is built from TRBV19 and TRBJ2-1, with D maybe TRBD1 (6 bases). Germline V gives CDR1 LNHDA, CDR2 SQIVND (reference sequence). The CDR3 runs to 14 residues. V lost 6 bases and J lost 0, with 9 bases in between. CDR3 residues: CASSGTTSYNEQFF. The CDR3, as DNA: TGTGCCAGTAGCGGGACAACCTCCTACAATGAGCAGTTCTTC. The whole variable domain, filled in from reference TRBV19 and TRBJ2-1, reads DGGITQSPKYLFRKEGQNVTLSCEQNLNHDAMYWYRQDPGQGLRLIYYSQIVNDFQKGDIAEGYSVSREKKESFPLTVTSAQKNPTAFYLCASSGTTSYNEQFFGPGTRLTVL.

This clonotype was counted a few times. The chain is built from TRBV12-3 or TRBV12-4 and TRBJ1-1, with 7 bases lining up with TRBD1. The CDR3 is 15 residues long. The V gene end was trimmed by 5 bases and the J gene end by 4 bases; junction bases not matched to a gene: 10. CDR3 DNA: TGTGCCAGCAGTCCCCGACAGGGTACTTCCACTGAAGCTTTCTTT. Protein sequence: CASSPRQGTSTEAFF.

This clonotype was seen a few times. The rearrangement joins TRBV27 to TRBJ2-5; 11 bases are a match to TRBD2. V was clipped by 7 bases and J by 4 bases; unmatched bases: 8. The CDR3 has 15 residues. CDR1 and CDR2 (germline): MNHEY, SMNVEV (reference sequence). CDR3 DNA sequence: TGTGCCAGCACAACTATAGCGGGAGGGGTAGAGACCCAGTACTTC. Amino acid sequence: CASTTIAGGVETQYF.

In DNA form, the CDR3 reads TGCGCCAGCAGCCAAGCTCCCTCGACAGTCTATGGCTACACCTTC. This encodes CASSQAPSTVYGYTF. The chain is built from TRBV4-1 and TRBJ1-2, with a weak D call TRBD1 (5 bases). Germline CDR1 is MGHRA and CDR2 is YSYEKL. The CDR3 extends over 15 amino acids. Trimming removed 1 base at V and 4 bases at J, with 13 bases between.

J is TRBJ2-1 and V is TRBV14, with TRBD2 matching 16 bases. V shed 3 bases, J shed 6 bases, and the junction held 14 bases outside the gene matches. The CDR3 runs 20 residues. The germline gives CDR1 SGHDN, CDR2 FVKESK. The CDR3 coding sequence is TGTGCCAGCAGCCAGGATCGGTCCGGGACTAGCGGGAGGGCCGGCAATGAGCAGTTCTTC. This translates into CASSQDRSGTSGRAGNEQFF.

There are many counts of this clonotype. V and J are TRBV7-9 and TRBJ2-3, with D possibly matching TRBD2 (6 bases). V was clipped by 4 bases and J by 5 bases, with 22 bases between them. This CDR3 spans 17 amino acids. The V gene's germline CDR1 is SEHNR and CDR2 FQNEAQ (reference sequence). The CDR3 loop is CASSSQLGRGEVDTQYF. The CDR3, as DNA: TGTGCCAGCAGCTCTCAGTTAGGGCGGGGCGAGGTAGATACGCAGTATTTT.

The chain joins TRBV4-3 to TRBJ1-1; D is undetermined. The CDR3 runs 16 residues. The germline V gene has CDR1 LGHNA and CDR2 YSLEER. V lost 0 bases and J 10 bases, leaving 21 bases between the germline ends. The CDR3 DNA reads as TGCGCCAGCAGCCAAGATCGTCAGAGGGATCGCCTGGGAGCTTTCTTT. Amino acid sequence: CASSQDRQRDRLGAFF.